The sequence of this T cell receptor beta chain was determined in a study of vaccination and CD4 T cells after COVID-19. Study details: Collection of post-COVID samples occurred a median approximately 100 days after diagnosis, spanning a range of 35 to 161.

CDR3 length: 14 residues. With 2 bases removed from V and 0 bases from J, the gap between germline ends came to 10 bases. CDR1 and CDR2 (germline): DFQATT, SNEGSKA (reference sequence). By its share, this clonotype is medium-sized. The antigen is unknown. Sequencing of DNA taken from cultured CD4+ T cells relied on the Oncomine TCR Beta short-read assay. Genomic DNA was isolated from cultured CD4+ T cells. One entry per CDR3 protein results from TCRdb running MiXCR on the PCR reads. This sample has around 4,000 distinct CDR3 sequences, with roughly a fifth found just once. Treatment reported: approximately 9-day PBMC culture with coronavirus spike peptide pools or control peptides (ViraFEST assay).

Material: CD4+ T cells from blood, cultured in vitro. This receptor was obtained from a human donor who had recovered from COVID-19. The chain recombines TRBV20-1 with TRBJ1-1; D perhaps matches TRBD1 (6 bases). CDR3 in amino acids: CSARKGTLNTEAFF. The CDR3, as DNA: TGCAGTGCTAGAAAGGGGACACTGAACACTGAAGCTTTCTTT.